This is a list of T cell receptor beta chains from one sample in a study of blood T cell repertoires in COVID-19. Generated by immunoSEQ multiplex PCR, the TCRdb table keeps only in-frame clones and is missing some. The sample includes 45,000 to 55,000 clones, less than 85% of them seen just once. Sequences were obtained from peripheral blood. Source of these receptors: a human donor in a cohort sampled during active COVID-19. CDR3s include the opening cysteine and the closing phenylalanine or tryptophan. The D gene is left open where the match is weak. Clone size is not always given. Where it is, it says once, few, many or a class for expanded clones.

D	size	V	J	CDR3	DNA
-	-	TRBV19	TRBJ2-3	CASSMYTTDTQYF	TGTGCCAGTAGTATGTACACCACAGATACGCAGTATTTT
TRBD1	few	TRBV18	TRBJ1-2	CASSLGGTGPEGYTF	TGTGCCAGCTCCCTTGGGGGGACAGGTCCTGAGGGCTACACCTTC
-	-	TRBV4-3	TRBJ1-1	CASSPGTSGTEAFF	TGCGCCAGCAGCCCCGGGACATCGGGAACTGAAGCTTTCTTT
-	-	TRBV5-4	TRBJ1-3	CASSKGSGNTIYF	TGTGCCAGCAGCAAGGGGTCTGGAAACACCATATATTTT
TRBD1	-	TRBV6-2/TRBV6-3	TRBJ2-5	CASSYKPTGVRETQYF	TGTGCCAGCAGTTACAAGCCGACAGGGGTGAGAGAGACCCAGTACTTC
TRBD1	-	TRBV30	TRBJ1-1	CAGQDRSKNTEAFF	TGTGCCGGACAGGACAGGTCGAAGAACACTGAAGCTTTCTTT
TRBD1	-	TRBV19	TRBJ1-1	CASSIDRGTGERGEAFF	TGTGCCAGTAGTATAGATCGCGGGACAGGGGAGAGGGGTGAAGCTTTCTTT
-	-	TRBV7-2	TRBJ1-3	CASSFGRAGAGNTIYF	TGTGCCAGCAGCTTTGGTAGGGCGGGGGCCGGAAACACCATATATTTT
TRBD1	-	TRBV7-9	TRBJ1-3	CASSTRTGIMSSGNTIYF	TGTGCCAGCAGCACCAGGACAGGAATAATGAGCTCTGGAAACACCATATATTTT
TRBD1	-	TRBV5-4	TRBJ1-2	CASSRGQNSNYGYTF	TGTGCCAGCAGCAGGGGACAGAACTCTAACTATGGCTACACCTTC
-	-	TRBV18	TRBJ1-5	CASSGQSSNQPQHF	TGTGCCAGCTCAGGGCAGTCAAGCAATCAGCCCCAGCATTTT
TRBD2	few	TRBV24-1	TRBJ2-3	CATSVGGGFADTQYF	TGTGCCACCAGTGTTGGCGGGGGGTTTGCAGATACGCAGTATTTT
-	-	TRBV2	TRBJ2-3	CASSLDTQYF	TGTGCCAGCAGTCTGGATACGCAGTATTTT
-	-	TRBV24-1	TRBJ2-7	CATSDRTAGNYEQYF	TGTGCCACCAGTGACCGGACTGCCGGTAACTACGAGCAGTACTTC
-	-	TRBV6-5	TRBJ1-2	CASTQKGEQWGGYTF	TGTGCCAGCACCCAGAAGGGGGAACAGTGGGGTGGCTACACCTTC
TRBD2	-	TRBV5-1	TRBJ2-4	CASSTGAGGSFVQYF	TGCGCCAGCAGTACTGGAGCGGGGGGGTCGTTTGTTCAGTACTTC
-	-	TRBV19	TRBJ1-1	CASRNRAEAFF	TGTGCCAGTCGGAACAGGGCTGAAGCTTTCTTT
TRBD1	-	TRBV5-4	TRBJ1-6	CASSPNRQGVNSPLHF	TGTGCCAGCAGCCCTAACCGACAGGGCGTAAATTCACCCCTCCACTTT
TRBD1	-	TRBV6-4	TRBJ2-1	CASSDCRDRGSYNEQFF	TGTGCCAGCAGTGACTGCCGGGACAGGGGTTCCTACAATGAGCAGTTCTTC
-	-	TRBV5-1	TRBJ2-7	CASSPGRAGFSEQYF	TGCGCCAGCAGCCCGGGACGGGCGGGGTTCTCCGAGCAGTACTTC
-	-	TRBV5-5	TRBJ2-3	CASSLAADTQYF	TGTGCCAGCAGCTTGGCCGCAGATACGCAGTATTTT
TRBD2	-	TRBV4-2	TRBJ2-5	CASSQDRNGLAGRETQYF	TGTGCCAGCAGCCAAGATAGGAATGGACTAGCGGGGAGAGAGACCCAGTACTTC